Following are 20 T cell receptor beta chains from one sample sequenced in a study of shared clonotypes between healthy human individuals. Method: immunoSEQ multiplex PCR; TCRdb's copy keeps in-frame clones and lacks some. The data hold approximately 2.5 million clones, with over 85% observed a single time. The sequencing input was naive CD4+ T cells from PBMCs. The subset: CD45RA+ positively selected. These TCRs come from a man between 18 and 35 years old in good health. Some clones in this sample may be carry-over from other donors' samples.

The chain carries TRBV27 and TRBJ1-2, with 7 positions matching TRBD1. Losses at the gene ends were 5 bases for V and 0 bases for J; bases not matched to a gene: 9. Germline CDR1 reads MNHEY; CDR2 reads SMNVEV (reference sequence). The CDR3 totals 16 residues. CDR3 in amino acids: CASSRKQGRANYGYTF. In DNA, the CDR3 is TGTGCCAGCAGTCGCAAACAGGGGCGAGCTAACTATGGCTACACCTTC.

The chain combines TRBV18 with TRBJ2-2; tentatively, D is TRBD2 (5 bases). CDR3 size: 14 residues. Germline V lookup: CDR1 KGHSH, CDR2 LQKENI. Deletions cut 2 bases from V and 4 bases from J, with 8 bases between. CDR3 sequence: CASSPRTATGELFF. CDR3 nucleotide sequence: TGTGCCAGCTCACCAAGGACTGCCACCGGGGAGCTGTTTTTT.

This sequence joins TRBV28 and TRBJ1-4; D perhaps matches TRBD1 (5 bases). V was shortened by 4 bases and J by 3 bases, with 12 bases between the two germline ends. Germline V CDR1 and CDR2: MDHEN, SYDVKM. There are 15 residues in the CDR3. In DNA form, the CDR3 reads TGTGCCAGCAGTTCCCAGGGAAGGGCTAATGAAAAACTGTTTTTT. The encoded protein is CASSSQGRANEKLFF.

The chain combines TRBV5-1 with TRBJ2-1; no clear D gene. The V and J ends lost 4 bases and 10 bases respectively, with 21 bases between them. The germline CDR1 and CDR2 sequences are SGHRS and YFSETQ. This CDR3 has 15 amino acids. The CDR3 DNA sequence: TGCGCCAGCAGCCCCCTCAGGACCGCGATGGGCGAGCAGTTCTTC. As protein: CASSPLRTAMGEQFF.

The rearrangement joins TRBV27 to TRBJ2-1; possible D gene TRBD2, 6 bases. From germline, CDR1 is MNHEY and CDR2 SMNVEV (reference sequence). The V end was cut by 3 bases, the J end by 8 bases, with 23 bases between. The CDR3 runs to 17 residues. The CDR3, as DNA: TGTGCCAGCAGTTTTCTGGGTTTGGACGGGAGTAGGTATGAGCAGTTCTTC. Its protein product is CASSFLGLDGSRYEQFF.

CDR3 residues: CASGERTIGELFF. The CDR3 DNA sequence: TGTGCCAGCGGAGAGCGGACGATCGGGGAGCTGTTTTTT. The chain is built from TRBV28 and TRBJ2-2; D is possibly TRBD2 (5 bases). The CDR3 is 13 amino acids. V lost 8 bases, J lost 7 bases, and 14 bases lay in between. Germline CDR1 MDHEN, CDR2 SYDVKM.

Turning to this clone: The same CDR3 is also encoded by other DNA sequences in this sample. The V call is TRBV9, the J call TRBJ2-5; D may be TRBD1 (6 bases). Deletions cut 4 bases from V and 2 bases from J, with 9 bases between. The CDR3 totals 13 residues. CDR1 and CDR2 from the germline V gene are SGDLS and YYNGEE. This CDR3 reads CASSLRGQETQYF. CDR3 nucleotides: TGTGCCAGCAGCCTCAGGGGTCAAGAGACCCAGTACTTC.

The V and J genes are TRBV27 and TRBJ2-7; D is possibly TRBD1 (6 bases). Trimming shortened V by 3 bases and J by 2 bases, and 14 bases separated the two germline ends. The germline V gene encodes CDR1 MNHEY and CDR2 SMNVEV (reference sequence). The CDR3 has 15 amino acids. CDR3 sequence (DNA): TGTGCCAGCAGTTTCTCGACAGGCGAAACCTACGAGCAGTACTTC. As protein: CASSFSTGETYEQYF.

The J gene is TRBJ2-1, the V gene TRBV5-1; 10 bases fit TRBD2. This CDR3 spans 15 amino acids. CDR1 and CDR2 (germline): SGHRS, YFSETQ. Trimming at V came to 2 bases and at J to 10 bases, leaving 9 bases not matched to a gene. DNA of the CDR3: TGCGCCAGCAGCTTCGGGCTAGCGGGAGTAGAAGAGCAGTTCTTC. Its protein is CASSFGLAGVEEQFF.

CDR3 bases: TGTGCCAGCAGCTTGGGTGGGCAGCATTTCCCACCCCTCCACTTT. Its protein product is CASSLGGQHFPPLHF. J is TRBJ1-6 and V is TRBV5-4; D is uncertain. Trimming left V 0 bases short and J 11 bases short, with 15 bases between. CDR3 size: 15 residues. Per germline, CDR1 SGHNT and CDR2 YYREEE (reference sequence).

The chain carries TRBV5-1 and TRBJ2-2; D remains unclear. V lost 0 bases and J lost 4, with 10 bases in between. Germline CDR1 is SGHRS and CDR2 is YFSETQ. This CDR3 region has 15 residues. The CDR3 sequence: CASSLARRSTGELFF. The CDR3 region has the DNA TGCGCCAGCAGCTTGGCCAGGAGATCCACCGGGGAGCTGTTTTTT.

The chain employs TRBV7-9 and TRBJ2-7; the D is unclear. This CDR3 comprises 14 residues. The germline V gene has CDR1 SEHNR and CDR2 FQNEAQ (reference sequence). Trimming removed 4 bases at V and 2 bases at J, with 12 bases between. DNA of the CDR3: TGTGCCAGCAGCTCGATTCGACTCGCCTACGAGCAGTACTTC. Residues: CASSSIRLAYEQYF.

Notes on this clone: Other DNA variants within this sample encode the same CDR3. This sequence joins TRBV5-1 and TRBJ2-7; weak D call: TRBD2 (6 bases). This CDR3 is 14 amino acids long. Germline values: CDR1 SGHRS, CDR2 YFSETQ. Trimming removed 2 bases at V and 3 bases at J, with 12 bases between. The CDR3 bases are TGCGCCAGCAGCTTTACTAGCCGAGACTACGAGCAGTACTTC. Protein: CASSFTSRDYEQYF.

This rearrangement joins TRBV18 to TRBJ2-7; D not resolved. CDR1 KGHSH and CDR2 LQKENI come from the germline V gene. This CDR3 comprises 13 residues. With 5 bases removed from V and 2 bases from J, the gap between germline ends came to 10 bases. DNA for the CDR3: TGTGCCAGCTCATCCGACCAGACCTACGAGCAGTACTTC. It is translated as CASSSDQTYEQYF.

The chain joins TRBV4-3 to TRBJ2-5; D is unclear. The germline CDR1 and CDR2 sequences are LGHNA and YSLEER. The CDR3 is 14 amino acids. Trimming took off 4 bases at V and 5 bases at J, with 14 bases between the two ends. In DNA, the CDR3 is TGCGCCAGCAGCCTTCACGCGCGACGGGAGACCCAGTACTTC. Its translation is CASSLHARRETQYF.

This chain connects TRBV2 to TRBJ2-7; TRBD2 agrees at 8 bases. V lost 10 bases, J lost 6 bases, and 5 bases stayed unmatched. Per germline, CDR1 SNHLY and CDR2 FYNNEI. CDR3 length: 11 residues. The chain's CDR3 is CANRGGSEQYF. In DNA, the CDR3 is TGTGCCAACCGGGGGGGTTCCGAGCAGTACTTC.

The gene calls are TRBV19 and TRBJ2-2; the D gene is possibly TRBD2 (6 bases). The CDR3 runs to 14 residues. V lost 4 bases, J lost 6 bases, and 12 bases lay in between. Germline V gene lookup returns CDR1 LNHDA and CDR2 SQIVND (reference sequence). CDR3 protein: CASSKDGEAGELFF. For the CDR3, the DNA is TGTGCCAGTAGTAAGGACGGGGAGGCCGGGGAGCTGTTTTTT.

The V gene is TRBV28, the J gene TRBJ2-5; D unresolved. The CDR3 has 15 residues. CDR1 MDHEN and CDR2 SYDVKM come from the germline V gene. Between the trimmed V and J ends, which lost 4 bases and 2 bases, there was a span of 14 bases. CDR3 in amino acids: CASSSMTVAQETQYF. The DNA of the CDR3 is TGTGCCAGCAGTTCCATGACGGTGGCACAAGAGACCCAGTACTTC.

In its sample, this clone was seen once. The CDR3, as DNA: TGTGCCAGTAGCGACAGGGACCGACTAGCGCGAGAGCAGTACTTC. It translates to CASSDRDRLAREQYF. The chain employs TRBV19 and TRBJ2-7; tentative D call: TRBD2 (8 bases). Trimming shortened V by 6 bases and J by 7 bases, and 22 bases separated the two germline ends. This CDR3 is 15 amino acids long. Germline CDR1 LNHDA, CDR2 SQIVND (reference sequence).

About this clone itself: The sample carries other DNA sequences with the same CDR3. The V gene is TRBV2, the J gene TRBJ2-1; D gene ambiguous. V was shortened by 6 bases and J by 4 bases, with 4 bases between the two germline ends. Germline V gives CDR1 SNHLY, CDR2 FYNNEI. This CDR3 comprises 11 residues. The CDR3 DNA reads TGTGCCAGCAGGTCGTACAATGAGCAGTTCTTC. Translating gives CASRSYNEQFF.